Listed below are T cell receptor beta chains from one sample, sequenced in a study of vaccination and CD4 T cells after COVID-19. MiXCR, applied by TCRdb to the PCR reads, yields one record per CDR3 protein. The sample carries around 5,000 distinct CDR3 sequences, around 50% recorded once. These receptors are not linked to any known antigen. The specimen was CD4+ T cells from blood, cultured in vitro. These receptors all come from a human donor who had recovered from COVID-19. The CDR3 runs from the conserved cysteine through the conserved F or W. The D gene is left open where the match is weak. Some rows mark clone size as missing; the rest say once, few, many or name a class of expanded clone.

v_call	d_call	j_call	clone_size	cdr3_nt	cdr3_aa
TRBV7-6	NA	TRBJ1-1	few	TGTGCCAGCAGCTTAGCGCTTGGCAGGGACACTGAAGCTTTCTTT	CASSLALGRDTEAFF
TRBV5-1	NA	TRBJ2-3	NA	TGCGCCAGCCGTGGGGGGACACGGACAGATACGCAGTATTTT	CASRGGTRTDTQYF
TRBV7-2	NA	TRBJ2-5	NA	TGTGCCAGCAGGGGGGGCGGGCTTGGGGAGACCCAGTACTTC	CASRGGGLGETQYF
TRBV5-5	NA	TRBJ1-1	NA	TGTGCCAGCAGCTACGGGTGGGGGACCGCTGAAGCTTTCTTT	CASSYGWGTAEAFF
TRBV7-8	TRBD1	TRBJ1-5	NA	TGTGCCAGCAGCTTAAGGACAGGGGGCTCTCAGCCCCAGCATTTT	CASSLRTGGSQPQHF
TRBV7-2	NA	TRBJ1-2	NA	TGTGCCAGCAGCTTAGGGGGGGGAGCTAGGGGGGGCTACACCTTC	CASSLGGGARGGYTF
TRBV11-3	NA	TRBJ2-3	few	TGTGCCAGCAGCTTAGAAGGGACCGGGGTCGATACGCAGTATTTT	CASSLEGTGVDTQYF
TRBV5-1	NA	TRBJ1-1	NA	TGCGCCAGCAGCTTGGGAGTAACCACCTTGAACACTGAAGCTTTCTTT	CASSLGVTTLNTEAFF
TRBV7-2	NA	TRBJ1-4	NA	TGTGCCAGCAGCTTAGCGTCCCTAAATGATGAAAAACTGTTTTTT	CASSLASLNDEKLFF
TRBV6-1	TRBD1	TRBJ1-5	NA	TGTGCCAGCGGACAGGGCCTGTTCAATCAGCCCCAGCATTTT	CASGQGLFNQPQHF
TRBV5-1	TRBD2	TRBJ2-3	NA	TGCGCCAGCAGCAACCCGGGACTAGCGGGGGGGAACTCAGATACGCAGTATTTT	CASSNPGLAGGNSDTQYF
TRBV30	NA	TRBJ1-2	NA	TGTGCCTGGAGTGTACGCAGAGGAGGAGGCTACACCTTC	CAWSVRRGGGYTF
TRBV6-5	NA	TRBJ1-2	large	TGTGCCAGCAGTTACGGTACAGGAAACTATGGCTACACCTTC	CASSYGTGNYGYTF
TRBV6-2/TRBV6-3	NA	TRBJ1-6	once	TGTGCCAGCAGTTTATATCAGGGAAGTTCACCCCTCCACTTT	CASSLYQGSSPLHF
TRBV1	NA	TRBJ2-1	NA	TGCACCAGCATTGTGCGGGGGGCCCCACCCAATGAGCAGTTCTTC	CTSIVRGAPPNEQFF
TRBV29-1	NA	TRBJ1-2	NA	TGCAGCGTTGCCCAGGTCTATGGCTACACCTTC	CSVAQVYGYTF
TRBV6-5	NA	TRBJ1-6	NA	TGTGCCAGCAGTTACTCGAAGGGCCAGACGAATTCACCCCTCCACTTT	CASSYSKGQTNSPLHF
TRBV7-2	TRBD2	TRBJ2-2	NA	TGTGCCAGTAGTATAGATCAGCGGGGGCTTAACACCGGGGAGCTGTTTTTT	CASSIDQRGLNTGELFF
TRBV7-2	NA	TRBJ1-1	NA	TGTGCCAGCAGCTTAAGGGCGGGAATGGGGAGGGATGAAGCTTTCTTT	CASSLRAGMGRDEAFF
TRBV20-1	TRBD1	TRBJ2-5	few	TGCAGTGCTAGAGATGTGGGGACAGGGGTGGAGACCCAGTACTTC	CSARDVGTGVETQYF
TRBV6-1	TRBD1	TRBJ2-7	NA	TGTGCCAGCAGTACTCCTCCGGGACAGAGCTCCTACGAGCAGTACTTC	CASSTPPGQSSYEQYF
TRBV19	NA	TRBJ1-2	NA	TGTGCCAGTAGTACTACAGCGAATCCTAACTATGGCTACACCTTC	CASSTTANPNYGYTF
TRBV12-3/TRBV12-4	NA	TRBJ1-5	few	TGTGCCAGCAGTTTAATGAATCAGCCCCAGCATTTT	CASSLMNQPQHF
TRBV2	NA	TRBJ2-7	few	TGTGCCAGCAGTGGTAGAGGGGGGTCCTACGAGCAGTACTTC	CASSGRGGSYEQYF
TRBV11-2	TRBD1	TRBJ1-1	NA	TGTGCCAGCAGCGGGACAGGGCGCGCTGAAGCTTTCTTT	CASSGTGRAEAFF
TRBV7-2	TRBD2	TRBJ2-5	NA	TGTGCCAGCAGCGTTAGCGGGGGGGGCGGAGAGACCCAGTACTTC	CASSVSGGGGETQYF
TRBV20-1	NA	TRBJ2-7	NA	TGCAGTGCTAGAGACAGGGAGAGGTACGAGCAGTACTTC	CSARDRERYEQYF
TRBV20-1	NA	TRBJ2-5	NA	TGCAGTGCCACCCCGAGGGGGGTCGGGGAAGAGACCCAGTACTTC	CSATPRGVGEETQYF
TRBV7-2	NA	TRBJ1-4	few	TGTGCCAGCAGCTTAATCCAGATTAATGAAAAACTGTTTTTT	CASSLIQINEKLFF
TRBV30	TRBD1	TRBJ1-2	NA	TGTGCCTGGAGGGCCAGAACCGGGACAGCTAACTATGGCTACACCTTC	CAWRARTGTANYGYTF
TRBV2	NA	TRBJ1-5	NA	TGTGCCAGCAGTACTGGGTCGGAACAGCCCCAGCATTTT	CASSTGSEQPQHF
TRBV12-3/TRBV12-4	TRBD1	TRBJ1-2	NA	TGTGCCAGCGGGACAGGGGGCGGTTATGGCTACACCTTC	CASGTGGGYGYTF
TRBV10-3	NA	TRBJ2-3	few	TGTGCCATCAGTGAGACCTCAGGACCCAATACGCAGTATTTT	CAISETSGPNTQYF
TRBV7-2	TRBD2	TRBJ2-5	NA	TGCGCCAGCAGCGGGGGGGCGGAACGACAAGAGACCCAGTACTTC	CASSGGAERQETQYF
TRBV28	NA	TRBJ1-1	few	TGTGCCAGCAGTTTAGGGAAGACTGAAGCTTTCTTT	CASSLGKTEAFF
TRBV6-4	TRBD1	TRBJ1-2	few	TGTGCCAGCAGTGCGACAGGGGCCTATGGCTACACCTTC	CASSATGAYGYTF
TRBV7-9	NA	TRBJ1-2	few	TGTGCCAGCAGCCCCCCGACAGCTACCTATGGCTACACCTTC	CASSPPTATYGYTF
TRBV5-1	NA	TRBJ1-2	few	TGCGCCAGCAGCTTGGAGGGCAGAGCGACGCATAACTATGGCTACACCTTC	CASSLEGRATHNYGYTF
TRBV24-1	TRBD2	TRBJ2-5	medium-sized	TGTGCCACTGTTCGCAGCTTCGGGACTAGCGGCACCCAAGAGACCCAGTACTTC	CATVRSFGTSGTQETQYF
TRBV11-2	NA	TRBJ1-4	NA	TGTGCCAGCAGCGGACCCGGGGGTTCAGTTGGGGAAAAACTGTTTTTT	CASSGPGGSVGEKLFF